Below are 6 T cell receptor beta chains sequenced from a single sample in a study of cytomegalovirus exposure and HLA in healthy donors. Both 60 Vbeta primers and 13 Jbeta primers went into the PCR. Clones were sequenced by immunoSEQ multiplex PCR, and TCRdb holds only the in-frame ones, with some missing. The table lists approximately 200,000 clones, approximately 81% of them singletons. Sequenced: PBMCs. The receptors originated from a boy between 10 and 17 years old in good health and CMV-seronegative.

This chain links TRBV10-1 with TRBJ1-6, with a tentative D call TRBD1 (5 bases). Germline assignment: CDR1 WNHNN and CDR2 SYGVQD (reference sequence). The CDR3 is 15 residues long. Trimming removed 0 bases at V and 7 bases at J, with 10 bases between. The CDR3 nucleotides read TGCGCCAGCAGTGAGTCAGCGGGACTAAATTCACCCCTCCACTTT. Protein sequence: CASSESAGLNSPLHF.

This clone appeared a few times. The rearrangement links TRBV7-2 to TRBJ1-5; D ambiguous. V dropped 6 bases and J dropped 4 bases, with 16 bases sitting between them. The germline CDR1 and CDR2 sequences are SGHTA and FQGNSA. The CDR3 is 15 residues long. The CDR3 spells CASRRDHSPNQPQHF. CDR3 coding DNA: TGTGCCAGCAGGCGTGATCACAGTCCAAATCAGCCCCAGCATTTT.

The rearrangement joins TRBV7-9 to TRBJ2-5; 7 bases fit TRBD2. The CDR3 loop spans 14 amino acids. The V segment lost 6 bases and the J segment 7 bases; nucleotides outside the gene matches: 11. Germline V gene sequence: CDR1 SEHNR, CDR2 FQNEAQ (reference sequence). In nucleotides, the CDR3 is TGTGCCAGCAGGGGGGGGGATGCCCTTCGGACCCAGTACTTC. Translating gives CASRGGDALRTQYF.

The CDR3 reads CASSLPTGSYGYTF. For the CDR3, the DNA is TGTGCCAGCAGCCTTCCCACAGGGAGCTATGGCTACACCTTC. The chain is built from TRBV28 and TRBJ1-2; perhaps TRBD1 as D (6 bases). Germline values: CDR1 MDHEN, CDR2 SYDVKM. Trimming removed 6 bases at V and 4 bases at J, with 15 bases between. CDR3 length: 14 amino acids.

This clone was found once. The rearrangement uses TRBV4-1 and TRBJ2-1, with TRBD2 matching 8 bases. Germline V gene data show CDR1 as MGHRA and CDR2 as YSYEKL. The CDR3 runs 14 residues. With 3 bases clipped from V and 9 bases from J, the junction kept 7 bases outside the gene matches. This chain's CDR3 is CASSHVGRGGEQFF. CDR3 DNA sequence: TGCGCCAGCAGCCATGTCGGGAGGGGTGGTGAGCAGTTCTTC.

The CDR3 reads CASSHQGAGTDTQYF. The CDR3 nucleotides read TGCGCCAGCAGCCACCAGGGGGCTGGAACAGATACGCAGTATTTT. The rearrangement links TRBV4-1 to TRBJ2-3; 8 positions match TRBD1. Losses at the gene ends were 3 bases for V and 3 bases for J; bases not matched to a gene: 5. Looked up from germline, CDR1 is MGHRA and CDR2 is YSYEKL. The CDR3 totals 15 residues.